This T cell receptor (beta chain) was documented in a study of cytomegalovirus exposure and HLA in healthy donors. The overall study: Genetic ancestry analysis placed over 65% of the 410 or so donors that were genotyped in the Caucasian-associated cluster. Study-level results: Later genetic work tied a missense DCLRE1C variant to beta-chain V and J trimming.

The primer mix had 60 Vbeta and 13 Jbeta primers. Repertoires were generated with immunoSEQ multiplex PCR, while TCRdb's copy carries only in-frame clones and drops some. This table holds some 220,000 clones, around 80% found once. Turning to this clone: Its antigen is currently unknown.

The germline CDR1 and CDR2 sequences are MNHNS and SASEGT. V dropped 8 bases and J dropped 9 bases, with 5 bases sitting between them. The CDR3 sequence is 9 residues long. The chain carries TRBV6-1 and TRBJ1-5, with no clear D. This sequence originates from a woman between 40 and 55 years old in good health and CMV-seronegative. Sequenced sample: PBMCs. CDR3: CASQSPQHF. The CDR3 DNA follows: TGTGCCAGCCAATCGCCCCAGCATTTT.